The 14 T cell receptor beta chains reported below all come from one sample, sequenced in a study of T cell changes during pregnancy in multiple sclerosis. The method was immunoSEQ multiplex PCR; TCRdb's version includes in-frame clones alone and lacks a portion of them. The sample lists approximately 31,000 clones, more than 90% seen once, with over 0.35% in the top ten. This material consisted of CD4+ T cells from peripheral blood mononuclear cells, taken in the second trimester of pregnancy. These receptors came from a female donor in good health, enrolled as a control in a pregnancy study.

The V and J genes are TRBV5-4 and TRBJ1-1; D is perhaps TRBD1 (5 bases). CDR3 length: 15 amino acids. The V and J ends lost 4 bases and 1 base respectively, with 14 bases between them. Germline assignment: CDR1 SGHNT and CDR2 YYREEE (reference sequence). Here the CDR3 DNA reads TGTGCCAGCAGCACCCTAGGGGAGGGGAACACTGAAGCTTTCTTT. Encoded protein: CASSTLGEGNTEAFF.

The CDR3 nucleotides read TGCGCCAGCAGCTTGGGGGGCGGTTTAACCTACGAGCAGTACTTC. Translated: CASSLGGGLTYEQYF. The chain carries TRBV5-1 and TRBJ2-7; D possibly corresponds to TRBD1 (5 bases). The V end lost 0 bases, the J end lost 2 bases, and 12 bases lay between the germline ends. The germline V gene has CDR1 SGHRS and CDR2 YFSETQ. This CDR3 spans 15 amino acids.

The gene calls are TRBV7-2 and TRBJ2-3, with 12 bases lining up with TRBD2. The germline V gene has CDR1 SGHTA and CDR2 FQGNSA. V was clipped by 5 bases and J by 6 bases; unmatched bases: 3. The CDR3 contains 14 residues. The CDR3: CASSRGLAGDTQYF. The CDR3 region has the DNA TGTGCCAGCAGCCGTGGACTAGCGGGGGATACGCAGTATTTT. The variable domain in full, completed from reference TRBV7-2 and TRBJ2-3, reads GAGVSQSPSNKVTEKGKDVELRCDPISGHTALYWYRQSLGQGLEFLIYFQGNSAPDKSGLPSDRFSAERTGGSVSTLTIQRTQQEDSAVYLCASSRGLAGDTQYFGPGTRLTVL.

Here the CDR3 reads CASSFLASQETQYF. For the CDR3, the DNA is TGTGCCAGTAGTTTTCTAGCTTCCCAAGAGACCCAGTACTTC. The V call is TRBV19, the J call TRBJ2-5; possibly TRBD2 for D (5 bases). The CDR3 loop spans 14 amino acids. CDR1 and CDR2 from the germline V gene are LNHDA and SQIVND (reference sequence). Trimming took 5 bases from V and 1 from J, leaving 11 bases between them.

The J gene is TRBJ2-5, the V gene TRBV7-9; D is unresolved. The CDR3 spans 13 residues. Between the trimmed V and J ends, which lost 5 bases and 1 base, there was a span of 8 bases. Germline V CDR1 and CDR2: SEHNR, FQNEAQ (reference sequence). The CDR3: CASSPFPQETQYF. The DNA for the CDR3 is TGTGCCAGCAGCCCTTTCCCCCAAGAGACCCAGTACTTC.

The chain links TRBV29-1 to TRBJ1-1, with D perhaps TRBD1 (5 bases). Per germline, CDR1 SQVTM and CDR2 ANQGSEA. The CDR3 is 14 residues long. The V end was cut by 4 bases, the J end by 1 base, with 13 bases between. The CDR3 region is CSVAGRVTNTEAFF. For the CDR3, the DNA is TGCAGCGTTGCGGGCAGGGTTACGAACACTGAAGCTTTCTTT.

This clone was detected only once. CDR3 protein: CASSGQRHNSYEQYF. The CDR3 coding sequence is TGTGCCAGCAGCGGACAGAGACACAACTCCTACGAGCAGTACTTC. The V call is TRBV7-9, the J call TRBJ2-7, with D perhaps TRBD1 (6 bases). The CDR3 consists of 15 residues. V was pared by 5 bases and J by 0 bases, with 14 bases between. The V gene's germline CDR1 is SEHNR and CDR2 FQNEAQ (reference sequence).

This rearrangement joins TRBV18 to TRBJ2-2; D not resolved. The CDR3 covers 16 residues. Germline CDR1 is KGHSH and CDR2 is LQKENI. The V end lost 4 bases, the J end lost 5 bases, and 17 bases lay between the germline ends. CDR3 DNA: TGTGCCAGCTCACATTCCCGGCAGGTTATTACCGGGGAGCTGTTTTTT. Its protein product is CASSHSRQVITGELFF.

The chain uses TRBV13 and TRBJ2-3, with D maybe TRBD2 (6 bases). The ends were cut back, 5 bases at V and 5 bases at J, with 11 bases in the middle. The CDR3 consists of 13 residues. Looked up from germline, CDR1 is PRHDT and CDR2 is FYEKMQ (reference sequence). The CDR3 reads CASSLDGGDTQYF. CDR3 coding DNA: TGTGCCAGCAGCCTAGACGGGGGAGATACGCAGTATTTT.

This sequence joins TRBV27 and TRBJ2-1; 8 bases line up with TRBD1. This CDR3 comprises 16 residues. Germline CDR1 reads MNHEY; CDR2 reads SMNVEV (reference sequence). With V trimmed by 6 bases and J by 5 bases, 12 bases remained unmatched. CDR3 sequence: CASSQPPDRVNNEQFF. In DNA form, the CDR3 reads TGTGCCAGCAGCCAGCCTCCGGACAGGGTAAACAATGAGCAGTTCTTC.

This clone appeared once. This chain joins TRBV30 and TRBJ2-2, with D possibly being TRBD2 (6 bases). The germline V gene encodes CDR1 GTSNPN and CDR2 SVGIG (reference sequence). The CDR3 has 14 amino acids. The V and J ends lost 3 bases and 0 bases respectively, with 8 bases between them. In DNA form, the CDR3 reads TGTGCCTGGAGGACGGGGGCGAACACCGGGGAGCTGTTTTTT. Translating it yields CAWRTGANTGELFF. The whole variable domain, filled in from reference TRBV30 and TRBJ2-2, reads SQTIHQWPATLVQPVGSPLSLECTVEGTSNPNLYWYRQAAGRGLQLLFYSVGIGQISSEVPQNLSASRPQDRQFILSSKKLLLSDSGFYLCAWRTGANTGELFFGEGSRLTVL.

CDR3 region: CASSFKSGTSGGYEQFF. DNA for the CDR3: TGTGCCAGCAGCTTTAAATCCGGGACTAGCGGGGGGTATGAGCAGTTCTTC. The chain joins TRBV11-3 to TRBJ2-1; 15 bases are shared with TRBD2. Germline V gene sequence: CDR1 SGHNT, CDR2 YENEEA. The CDR3 has 17 amino acids. V was pared by 3 bases and J by 8 bases, with 8 bases of the junction left unmatched.

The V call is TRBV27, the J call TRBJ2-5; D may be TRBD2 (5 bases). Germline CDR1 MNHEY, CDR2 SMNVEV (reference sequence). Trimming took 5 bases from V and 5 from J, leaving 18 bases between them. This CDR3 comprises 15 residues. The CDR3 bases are TGTGCCAGCAGTCTATATAGCGTCCCTTGGGAGACCCAGTACTTC. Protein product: CASSLYSVPWETQYF.

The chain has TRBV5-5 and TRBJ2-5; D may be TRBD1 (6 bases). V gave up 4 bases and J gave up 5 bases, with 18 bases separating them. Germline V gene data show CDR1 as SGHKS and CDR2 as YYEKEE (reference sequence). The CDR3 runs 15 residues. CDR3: CASSIVGAMGETQYF. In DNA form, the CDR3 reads TGTGCCAGCAGCATCGTGGGGGCGATGGGGGAGACCCAGTACTTC.